Each of the 15 T cell receptor beta chains below was sequenced from the same sample in a study of CXCR3-negative and CXCR3-positive naive CD8 T cells. With UMI labels, 5' RACE was used to prepare the TRB cDNA libraries. TCRdb re-called the 5' RACE reads and shows each CDR3 protein once, DNA omitted. The sample totals 45,000 to 60,000 distinct CDR3 sequences. The sequenced sample was memory CD8+ T cells from blood. The receptors come from a human donor in good health. Some clones in this sample may be carry-over from other donors' samples.

The chain carries TRBV12-3 or TRBV12-4 and TRBJ2-6. This CDR3 has 13 residues. The CDR3 reads CASSLPGPPVLTF.

The J gene is TRBJ2-1, the V gene TRBV29-1; TCRdb designates TRBD1, a call that cannot be tested without DNA. The CDR3 extends over 14 amino acids. Germline V gene data show CDR1 as SQVTM and CDR2 as ANQGSEA. This CDR3 reads CSAFRGGVGNEQFF.

The chain carries TRBV10-3 and TRBJ2-7; TCRdb outputs TRBD1, but without DNA this stays unchecked. The CDR3 is made up of 14 amino acids. Germline CDR1 ENHRY, CDR2 SYGVKD. The CDR3 loop reads CASSWGTDNYEQYF.

The genes are TRBV7-6 and TRBJ1-3; no DNA is available, so the TRBD1 call from TCRdb remains unchecked. CDR1 is SGHVS, CDR2 FNYEAQ, per germline. The CDR3 contains 16 residues. The CDR3 sequence is CASSFLVMGRGNTIYF.

The V gene is TRBV20-1, the J gene TRBJ2-1; TCRdb picks TRBD2, but there is no DNA to check that call. This CDR3 has 15 residues. CDR1 is DFQATT and CDR2 is SNEGSKA in the germline V gene (reference sequence). CDR3 protein: CSAIAISGGINEQFF.

The chain joins TRBV29-1 to TRBJ1-3. The germline gives CDR1 SQVTM, CDR2 ANQGSEA. This CDR3 contains 19 residues. The chain's CDR3 is CSVEDAVPGGMSSGNTIYF. Drawing the rest from reference TRBV29-1 and TRBJ1-3, the complete variable domain is SAVISQKPSRDICQRGTSLTIQCQVDSQVTMMFWYRQQPGQSLTLIATANQGSEATYESGFVIDKFPISRPNLTFSTLTVSNMSPEDSSIYLCSVEDAVPGGMSSGNTIYFGEGSWLTVV.

The rearrangement uses TRBV4-2 and TRBJ2-7. This CDR3 has 12 residues. Per germline, CDR1 LGHNA and CDR2 YNFKEQ. CDR3 in amino acids: CASSQEGYEQYF.

The chain joins TRBV4-3 to TRBJ1-1. Germline CDR1 is LGHNA and CDR2 is YSLEER. The CDR3 totals 15 residues. CDR3 residues: CASSQDSSVNTEAFF.

The chain joins TRBV12-3 or TRBV12-4 to TRBJ2-1; TCRdb's D call, TRBD2, is unchecked because there is no DNA. The CDR3 contains 11 residues. CDR3 loop: CASMGGNEQFF.

The J gene is TRBJ1-1, the V gene TRBV27; lacking DNA, the TRBD1 call made by TCRdb goes unchecked. The CDR3 contains 14 residues. The germline gives CDR1 MNHEY, CDR2 SMNVEV (reference sequence). CDR3 loop: CASSSRGMNTEAFF.

The chain has TRBV11-3 and TRBJ2-2; TCRdb gives TRBD1 as the D gene, but with no DNA this cannot be confirmed. This CDR3 is built from 17 residues. CDR1 is SGHNT and CDR2 is YENEEA in the germline V gene. This CDR3 is CASSDRRAGGRTGELFF.

The gene calls are TRBV28 and TRBJ2-3; TCRdb reports TRBD1, a call that lacks DNA to check it against. The CDR3 sequence is 15 residues long. The germline V gene encodes CDR1 MDHEN and CDR2 SYDVKM. The CDR3 loop is CASSFSQGFTDTQYF.

The genes are TRBV20-1 and TRBJ2-7; there is no DNA to check the TCRdb D call of TRBD1. This CDR3 has 12 residues. Germline CDR1 reads DFQATT; CDR2 reads SNEGSKA (reference sequence). The CDR3 loop reads CSARDRDYEQYF.

The V call is TRBV6-5, the J call TRBJ2-1; TCRdb's D gene call, TRBD1, goes unchecked for lack of DNA. This CDR3 comprises 15 residues. Germline-derived CDR1 and CDR2 are MNHEY and SVGAGI. The CDR3 sequence is CASSYFFGNRQEQFF.

This chain joins TRBV6-2 or TRBV6-3 and TRBJ2-5; TCRdb returns TRBD1, unconfirmable since there is no DNA. Germline lookup yields CDR1 MNHEY and CDR2 SVGEGT. CDR3 size: 14 residues. CDR3 amino acids: CASSYTALGETQYF.